Each of the 32 T cell receptor beta chains below was sequenced from the same sample in a study of T cell repertoires in ileal Crohn's disease. Repertoires were generated with immunoSEQ multiplex PCR, while TCRdb's copy carries only in-frame clones and drops some. The profile covers 30,000 or so clones, with about 81% appearing a single time and roughly 5.5% taken by the ten largest. The material sequenced was ileal tissue. Source of these receptors: an adult with Crohn's disease.

The chain links TRBV7-8 to TRBJ1-4; D is ambiguous. CDR1 and CDR2 (germline): SGHVS, FQNEAQ. The CDR3 contains 16 residues. Trimming left V 1 base short and J 10 bases short, with 19 bases between. CDR3 sequence reads: CASSLGPGGPEGKLFF. Written as DNA, the CDR3 is TGTGCCAGCAGCTTAGGACCGGGAGGACCCGAGGGAAAACTGTTTTTT.

A remark on this clone: Other nucleotide sequences in the sample specify the same CDR3. V gene TRBV2 combines with J gene TRBJ2-2, with a tentative D call TRBD1 (6 bases). The CDR3 has 14 amino acids. The germline CDR1 and CDR2 sequences are SNHLY and FYNNEI. Trimming shortened V by 6 bases and J by 0 bases, and 8 bases separated the two germline ends. DNA of the CDR3: TGTGCCAGCAGGGACAGACCGAACACCGGGGAGCTGTTTTTT. It specifies CASRDRPNTGELFF.

This clone was found once. The V and J genes are TRBV10-3 and TRBJ1-1, with D perhaps matching TRBD1 (5 bases). V was cut by 2 bases and J by 0 bases, with 16 bases left in between. The CDR3 spans 17 residues. The V gene's germline CDR1 is ENHRY and CDR2 SYGVKD. CDR3 loop: CAISEPKGQHLNTEAFF. CDR3 sequence (DNA): TGTGCCATCAGTGAGCCGAAGGGGCAACACCTGAACACTGAAGCTTTCTTT.

This rearrangement joins TRBV6-1 to TRBJ1-6, with a weak D call TRBD1 (5 bases). Between the trimmed V and J ends, which lost 7 bases and 5 bases, there was a span of 15 bases. The CDR3 runs 15 residues. The germline V gene encodes CDR1 MNHNS and CDR2 SASEGT. The CDR3 loop reads CASILAGTHNSPLHF. The CDR3 nucleotides are TGTGCCAGCATCCTGGCCGGGACTCATAATTCACCCCTCCACTTT.

The gene calls are TRBV7-9 and TRBJ2-7, with 11 positions matching TRBD2. The CDR3 length is 12 residues. Trimming removed 4 bases from V and 13 bases from J; junction bases left unmatched: 6. Germline V gene data show CDR1 as SEHNR and CDR2 as FQNEAQ (reference sequence). The chain's CDR3 is CASSSGLAGGYF. The CDR3 DNA reads as TGTGCCAGCAGCTCTGGACTAGCGGGCGGATACTTC.

The V gene is TRBV5-6, the J gene TRBJ2-7; no reliable D call. Per the germline V gene, CDR1 is SGHDT and CDR2 is YYEEEE. This CDR3 has 16 residues. The V end was cut by 4 bases, the J end by 2 bases, with 19 bases between. DNA for the CDR3: TGTGCCAGCAGCGGCCCCACATTACCTTCCACCTACGAGCAGTACTTC. This sequence encodes CASSGPTLPSTYEQYF.

V is TRBV4-1 and J is TRBJ2-3, with D possibly being TRBD2 (7 bases). Germline values: CDR1 MGHRA, CDR2 YSYEKL. The CDR3 covers 18 residues. Deletions cut 7 bases from V and 3 bases from J, with 26 bases between. The CDR3 loop is CASTDEGGYHGSTDTQYF. In DNA, the CDR3 is TGCGCCAGCACCGATGAGGGGGGGTACCACGGGTCGACAGATACGCAGTATTTT.

The chain has TRBV27 and TRBJ1-6; 7 bases are shared with TRBD1. Unmatched junction bases numbered 5, after V lost 6 bases and J lost 3 bases. This CDR3 spans 15 amino acids. Germline lookup yields CDR1 MNHEY and CDR2 SMNVEV (reference sequence). The CDR3 reads CASSQQGFYNSPLHF. Here the CDR3 DNA reads TGTGCCAGCAGCCAACAGGGGTTCTATAATTCACCCCTCCACTTT.

The chain couples TRBV7-2 to TRBJ2-7; no clear D. The CDR3 extends over 13 amino acids. Germline CDR1 SGHTA, CDR2 FQGNSA. V was cut by 6 bases and J by 3 bases, with 12 bases left in between. The CDR3 is CASSFTSGYEQYF. CDR3 nucleotides: TGTGCCAGCAGTTTTACGTCCGGCTACGAGCAGTACTTC. The full variable domain, in which reference TRBV7-2 and TRBJ2-7 provide the parts outside the CDR3, is GAGVSQSPSNKVTEKGKDVELRCDPISGHTALYWYRQSLGQGLEFLIYFQGNSAPDKSGLPSDRFSAERTGGSVSTLTIQRTQQEDSAVYLCASSFTSGYEQYFGPGTRLTVT.

The chain recombines TRBV19 with TRBJ1-1; 7 nucleotides agree with TRBD1. J gave up 5 bases and V 5 bases, and 11 bases lay outside the gene matches. The germline CDR1 and CDR2 sequences are LNHDA and SQIVND (reference sequence). CDR3 length: 15 amino acids. The CDR3 DNA is TGTGCCAGTAGTCCGGCGGGAGGGGGCGAGACTGAAGCTTTCTTT. This sequence encodes CASSPAGGGETEAFF. Full variable domain (rest looked up from reference TRBV19 and TRBJ1-1): DGGITQSPKYLFRKEGQNVTLSCEQNLNHDAMYWYRQDPGQGLRLIYYSQIVNDFQKGDIAEGYSVSREKKESFPLTVTSAQKNPTAFYLCASSPAGGGETEAFFGQGTRLTVV.

The chain employs TRBV9 and TRBJ1-2, with no clear D. This CDR3 has 15 amino acids. In germline, CDR1 is SGDLS, CDR2 YYNGEE. The V gene lost 0 bases and the J gene lost 0 bases, with 9 bases spanning the gap. This CDR3 is CASSVAPGTNYGYTF. CDR3 nucleotide sequence: TGTGCCAGCAGCGTAGCTCCGGGAACTAACTATGGCTACACCTTC.

The V call is TRBV2, the J call TRBJ2-2; 8 nucleotides agree with TRBD1. Germline CDR1 is SNHLY and CDR2 is FYNNEI. J lost 4 bases, V lost 8 bases, and 6 bases had no gene match. CDR3 length: 14 residues. CDR3 nucleotide sequence: TGTGCCAGCCAGGACAGGGAAGTCACCGGGGAGCTGTTTTTT. Protein sequence: CASQDREVTGELFF.

In its sample, this clone was seen a few times. This chain connects TRBV6-5 to TRBJ1-5; the D gene is possibly TRBD1 (5 bases). The CDR3 consists of 14 residues. Germline V gene sequence: CDR1 MNHEY, CDR2 SVGAGI. Trimming left V 7 bases short and J 9 bases short, with 19 bases between. This CDR3 reads CASMVLQGERPQHF. The CDR3 coding sequence is TGTGCCAGCATGGTACTGCAGGGTGAGCGGCCCCAGCATTTT.

This chain uses TRBV5-1 with TRBJ1-4; TRBD1 is a possible D gene (5 bases). This CDR3 has 15 amino acids. Germline CDR1 SGHRS, CDR2 YFSETQ. V lost 0 bases and J 6 bases, leaving 12 bases between the germline ends. CDR3 in DNA: TGCGCCAGCAGCTTGGGATTGGCAGGGTATGAAAAACTGTTTTTT. Translated: CASSLGLAGYEKLFF.

The CDR3 DNA sequence: TGTGCCAGCAGCCCCGGGGGTAATGAAAAACTGTTTTTT. Its translation is CASSPGGNEKLFF. The chain employs TRBV11-2 and TRBJ1-4; D possibly corresponds to TRBD1 (5 bases). There are 13 residues in the CDR3. The V end lost 5 bases, the J end lost 4 bases, and 8 bases lay between the germline ends. The germline gives CDR1 SGHAT, CDR2 FQNNGV.

Only one count was recorded for this clone. The rearrangement links TRBV5-1 to TRBJ2-3; 10 positions match TRBD2. Looked up from germline, CDR1 is SGHRS and CDR2 is YFSETQ. V lost 0 bases and J lost 2; bases outside the gene matches: 3. This CDR3 has 16 amino acids. CDR3 sequence: CASSLALAGATDTQYF. CDR3 DNA: TGCGCCAGCAGCTTGGCGCTAGCGGGGGCCACAGATACGCAGTATTTT.

The chain carries TRBV19 and TRBJ1-4, with TRBD1 matching over 7 bases. Trimming removed 6 bases from V and 5 bases from J; junction bases left unmatched: 9. This CDR3 is 15 amino acids long. Germline V gene lookup returns CDR1 LNHDA and CDR2 SQIVND (reference sequence). In nucleotides, the CDR3 is TGTGCCAGTAGCGTTCGACAGGGAACCAATGAAAAACTGTTTTTT. Protein: CASSVRQGTNEKLFF. Supplemented by reference TRBV19 and TRBJ1-4, the full variable domain reads DGGITQSPKYLFRKEGQNVTLSCEQNLNHDAMYWYRQDPGQGLRLIYYSQIVNDFQKGDIAEGYSVSREKKESFPLTVTSAQKNPTAFYLCASSVRQGTNEKLFFGSGTQLSVL.

The V gene is TRBV19, the J gene TRBJ2-2, with 8 bases lining up with TRBD2. Germline V lookup: CDR1 LNHDA, CDR2 SQIVND (reference sequence). J was trimmed by 1 base and V by 8 bases; bases with no gene match: 3. The CDR3 is made up of 14 amino acids. The CDR3 nucleotides are TGTGCCAGTCGCCGGGGGGGGAACACCGGGGAGCTGTTTTTT. The encoded protein is CASRRGGNTGELFF.

This sequence joins TRBV7-2 and TRBJ1-5, with a possible D match to TRBD1 (5 bases). CDR3 length: 14 amino acids. Looked up from germline, CDR1 is SGHTA and CDR2 is FQGNSA. V lost 1 base to trimming and J lost 4 bases, with 8 bases between them. The CDR3 sequence: CASSLEGLNQPQHF. The CDR3 DNA reads as TGTGCCAGCAGCTTAGAGGGACTAAATCAGCCCCAGCATTTT.

V and J are TRBV5-6 and TRBJ1-6; 9 nucleotides align to TRBD1. CDR1 is SGHDT and CDR2 is YYEEEE in the germline V gene. This CDR3 is 14 amino acids long. Trimming at V came to 0 bases and at J to 10 bases, leaving 2 bases not matched to a gene. The CDR3 loop reads CASSLGDRVSPLHF. The CDR3 DNA reads TGTGCCAGCAGCTTGGGGGACAGGGTCTCACCCCTCCACTTT.

The chain joins TRBV27 to TRBJ2-5; 10 bases fit TRBD2. Looked up from germline, CDR1 is MNHEY and CDR2 is SMNVEV (reference sequence). CDR3 length: 17 amino acids. Trimming cost V 1 base and J 9 bases; bases outside gene matches: 14. CDR3 region: CASSLYSGGAGPTAQYF. The CDR3 nucleotides read TGTGCCAGCAGTTTATACAGCGGGGGGGCGGGCCCTACGGCCCAGTACTTC.

The sample holds a few counts of this clone. This rearrangement joins TRBV2 to TRBJ1-2; D is uncertain. V lost 4 bases and J 3 bases, leaving 3 bases between the germline ends. Germline CDR1 SNHLY, CDR2 FYNNEI. This CDR3 is built from 11 residues. The CDR3 region is CASSADYGYTF. The CDR3 DNA follows: TGTGCCAGCAGTGCAGACTATGGCTACACCTTC.

The genes are TRBV7-6 and TRBJ1-4; 8 nucleotides match TRBD1. The ends lost 4 bases at V and 8 bases at J; junction bases unmatched: 6. Per germline, CDR1 SGHVS and CDR2 FNYEAQ. This CDR3 region has 14 residues. CDR3: CASSSTGGREKLFF. CDR3 DNA sequence: TGTGCCAGCAGCTCCACAGGGGGGCGAGAAAAACTGTTTTTT. The complete variable domain, with remaining parts taken from reference TRBV7-6 and TRBJ1-4, reads GAGVSQSPRYKVTKRGQDVALRCDPISGHVSLYWYRQALGQGPEFLTYFNYEAQQDKSGLPNDRFSAERPEGSISTLTIQRTEQRDSAMYRCASSSTGGREKLFFGSGTQLSVL.

This clone was seen a few times. The chain couples TRBV6-4 to TRBJ1-6; a possible D gene is TRBD1 (5 bases). Germline V lookup: CDR1 MRHNA, CDR2 SNTAGT. The CDR3 extends over 13 amino acids. V lost 3 bases and J 14 bases, leaving 14 bases between the germline ends. CDR3 sequence (DNA): TGTGCCAGCAGTGATGGGGCAGTTGGAACCCTCCACTTT. Amino acid sequence: CASSDGAVGTLHF.

The gene calls are TRBV6-6 and TRBJ1-4, with 9 positions matching TRBD1. CDR1 and CDR2 (germline): MNHNY, SVGAGI (reference sequence). Germline trimming cut 4 bases from V and 16 bases from J; bases unmatched to any gene: 7. The CDR3 sequence is 12 residues long. The CDR3 reads CASSFQWGQGFF. The CDR3 coding sequence is TGTGCCAGCAGTTTCCAGTGGGGACAGGGGTTTTTT.

The gene calls are TRBV4-3 and TRBJ1-6, with no clear D. V lost 0 bases and J 0 bases, leaving 9 bases between the germline ends. The V gene's germline CDR1 is LGHNA and CDR2 YSLEER. CDR3 length: 17 residues. This chain's CDR3 is CASSQDFSSSYNSPLHF. The DNA of the CDR3 is TGCGCCAGCAGCCAAGATTTCTCTAGCTCCTATAATTCACCCCTCCACTTT.

This chain joins TRBV27 and TRBJ2-2; 7 positions match TRBD2. Germline V gives CDR1 MNHEY, CDR2 SMNVEV (reference sequence). CDR3 length equals 15 residues. The trim removed 3 bases at V and 1 base at J, leaving 2 bases unmatched. CDR3 DNA sequence: TGTGCCAGCAGTTTGCGGGGGAGGAACACCGGGGAGCTGTTTTTT. It specifies CASSLRGRNTGELFF.

In this sample, this clone turned up a few times. The chain employs TRBV10-3 and TRBJ2-2; 7 nucleotides align to TRBD2. The CDR3 runs to 14 residues. Germline CDR1 reads ENHRY; CDR2 reads SYGVKD. The V gene end was trimmed by 10 bases and the J gene end by 3 bases; junction bases not matched to a gene: 8. CDR3 loop: CATVAGLDTGELFF. CDR3 DNA: TGTGCCACCGTAGCGGGCCTAGACACCGGGGAGCTGTTTTTT.

The chain has TRBV18 and TRBJ2-1; TRBD1 aligns across 9 bases. Trimming removed 3 bases from V and 0 bases from J; junction bases left unmatched: 0. The CDR3 sequence is 15 residues long. Germline V lookup: CDR1 KGHSH, CDR2 LQKENI. CDR3 in amino acids: CASSPGQGSYNEQFF. The CDR3 nucleotides are TGTGCCAGCTCACCGGGACAGGGCTCCTACAATGAGCAGTTCTTC. The whole variable domain, remainder taken from reference TRBV18 and TRBJ2-1, is NAGVMQNPRHLVRRRGQEARLRCSPMKGHSHVYWYRQLPEEGLKFMVYLQKENIIDESGMPKERFSAEFPKEGPSILRIQQVVRGDSAAYFCASSPGQGSYNEQFFGPGTRLTVL.

This chain connects TRBV11-2 to TRBJ1-2; 9 nucleotides align to TRBD1. Looked up from germline, CDR1 is SGHAT and CDR2 is FQNNGV. The ends lost 7 bases at V and 8 bases at J; junction bases unmatched: 17. The CDR3 runs to 16 residues. CDR3 sequence: CASTTLRTGVGGGYTF. For the CDR3, the DNA is TGTGCCAGCACCACCCTCCGGACAGGGGTGGGTGGCGGCTACACCTTC.

The V gene is TRBV27, the J gene TRBJ1-4; 8 positions agree with TRBD1. The V gene end was trimmed by 6 bases and the J gene end by 4 bases; junction bases not matched to a gene: 7. Germline V gene data show CDR1 as MNHEY and CDR2 as SMNVEV (reference sequence). This CDR3 has 15 amino acids. The CDR3 region is CASSLTDRVNEKLFF. CDR3 coding DNA: TGTGCCAGCAGCCTAACGGACAGGGTTAATGAAAAACTGTTTTTT.

The chain uses TRBV6-1 and TRBJ2-2, with 8 bases lining up with TRBD1. The germline gives CDR1 MNHNS, CDR2 SASEGT. The CDR3 runs to 19 residues. The J segment lost 0 bases and the V segment lost 4 bases, leaving 13 bases of the junction unmatched. For the CDR3, the DNA is TGTGCCAGCAGTGGCAGACAGGGGTCCTACAACGCGAACACCGGGGAGCTGTTTTTT. Translating gives CASSGRQGSYNANTGELFF.